One and the same sample provided the 27 T cell receptor beta chains below, sequenced in a study of Ad26.COV2.S vaccination and SARS-CoV-2 variants. Documented treatment: some 20 received Ad26.COV2.S at low or high dose, single or two shots; several received placebo; per-sample allocation not given. Sampling was performed 63 days after the first vaccine or placebo injection. Sequenced by immunoSEQ multiplex PCR; TCRdb stores in-frame clones only, minus some. The table lists 350,000 to 500,000 clones, 90% of them singletons. The source was peripheral blood, collected in a trial of Ad26.COV2.S vaccine versus placebo. These receptors were taken from a person between 18 and 59 years old who received the Ad26.COV2.S COVID-19 vaccine or a placebo.

V usage is TRBV5-1 and J usage is TRBJ2-5, with TRBD2 matching over 7 bases. After removal of 4 bases from V and 4 bases from J, the junction contained 7 bases not matched to a gene. CDR3 size: 14 residues. Looked up from germline, CDR1 is SGHRS and CDR2 is YFSETQ. This CDR3 reads CASSQGGRGETQYF. CDR3 nucleotides: TGCGCCAGCAGCCAGGGCGGGAGAGGAGAGACCCAGTACTTC.

The chain joins TRBV18 to TRBJ2-5; D is unresolved. The CDR3 totals 13 residues. Germline V gene lookup returns CDR1 KGHSH and CDR2 LQKENI. The germline V and J ends were trimmed by 2 bases and 5 bases, with 9 bases remaining between them. The CDR3 loop is CASSPSSPETQYF. The CDR3, as DNA: TGTGCCAGCTCACCAAGCAGTCCCGAGACCCAGTACTTC.

This chain links TRBV18 with TRBJ1-1; D may be TRBD1 (5 bases). With 8 bases removed from V and 6 bases from J, the gap between germline ends came to 16 bases. Germline loops: CDR1 KGHSH, CDR2 LQKENI. The CDR3 contains 13 residues. DNA for the CDR3: TGTGCCAGCACCGGTAGGGGATTCGCTGAAGCTTTCTTT. It is translated as CASTGRGFAEAFF.

The rearrangement links TRBV7-2 to TRBJ2-5; the D gene is possibly TRBD1 (6 bases). V lost 6 bases and J 0 bases, leaving 14 bases between the germline ends. Germline assignment: CDR1 SGHTA and CDR2 FQGNSA. The CDR3 length is 15 residues. The chain's CDR3 is CASREGTLDQETQYF. The CDR3 bases are TGTGCCAGCAGAGAGGGGACACTGGACCAAGAGACCCAGTACTTC.

The chain uses TRBV5-1 and TRBJ1-4; tentative D call: TRBD1 (6 bases). This CDR3 is 13 amino acids long. The germline V gene encodes CDR1 SGHRS and CDR2 YFSETQ. V lost 0 bases, J lost 7 bases, and 7 bases lay in between. The CDR3 DNA is TGCGCCAGCAGCTTGGGGACAGTTGAAAAACTGTTTTTT. Its protein product is CASSLGTVEKLFF.

The V call is TRBV27, the J call TRBJ2-7; TRBD2 matches at 9 bases. The V gene's germline CDR1 is MNHEY and CDR2 SMNVEV (reference sequence). V shed 9 bases and J 6 bases; nucleotides not matched to a gene: 15. The CDR3 has 15 residues. The CDR3 nucleotides read TGTGCCAGTAGTCCCCTGGGCGGGAGGGCGGCCGAGCAGTACTTC. This codes for CASSPLGGRAAEQYF.

The V gene is TRBV6-5, the J gene TRBJ2-7; TRBD2 matches at 11 bases. Germline V gene sequence: CDR1 MNHEY, CDR2 SVGAGI. CDR3 size: 14 residues. Trimming at V came to 6 bases and at J to 0 bases, leaving 1 base not matched to a gene. The CDR3 bases are TGTGCCAGCAGGGGACTAGCGGACTCCTACGAGCAGTACTTC. It yields the protein CASRGLADSYEQYF.

This clone was seen a single time. The chain links TRBV14 to TRBJ2-1, with 8 bases that match TRBD1. Germline values: CDR1 SGHDN, CDR2 FVKESK. The ends lost 3 bases at V and 9 bases at J; junction bases unmatched: 10. This CDR3 is 15 amino acids long. The CDR3 here is CASSHPLDRDREQFF. The CDR3 bases are TGTGCCAGCAGCCACCCCCTGGACAGGGATCGTGAGCAGTTCTTC.

This chain's CDR3 is CASSPGQGTNEQFF. DNA for the CDR3: TGTGCCAGCTCACCCGGGCAGGGGACCAATGAGCAGTTCTTC. The chain couples TRBV18 to TRBJ2-1; D might be TRBD1 (6 bases). Germline lookup yields CDR1 KGHSH and CDR2 LQKENI. The V end was cut by 3 bases, the J end by 6 bases, with 12 bases between. CDR3 size: 14 residues.

This clone is a singleton in its sample. This chain links TRBV19 with TRBJ2-7, with 7 bases that match TRBD1. Germline lookup yields CDR1 LNHDA and CDR2 SQIVND (reference sequence). The CDR3 contains 15 residues. Trimming cost V 5 bases and J 4 bases; bases outside gene matches: 11. In nucleotides, the CDR3 is TGTGCCAGTAGTTCGCCGACAGGGTTAGGTTACGAGCAGTACTTC. This encodes CASSSPTGLGYEQYF.

In DNA form, the CDR3 reads TGTGCCAGCAGCTTAGCAGGGGGGGACAGCTCCTACGAGCAGTACTTC. This codes for CASSLAGGDSSYEQYF. The rearrangement links TRBV7-6 to TRBJ2-7; perhaps D is TRBD1 or TRBD2 (7 bases each). Looked up from germline, CDR1 is SGHVS and CDR2 is FNYEAQ. The CDR3 is 16 residues long. Trimming stripped 0 bases from V and 0 bases from J, with 12 bases between.

This clone was detected a few times. The chain employs TRBV9 and TRBJ2-1; D call uncertain. The CDR3 is 15 residues long. Germline CDR1 and CDR2: SGDLS and YYNGEE. With 0 bases removed from V and 8 bases from J, the gap between germline ends came to 15 bases. The DNA of the CDR3 is TGTGCCAGCAGCGTAGGGCTAACCCCCCCGGATGAGCAGTTCTTC. It is translated as CASSVGLTPPDEQFF.

The chain employs TRBV2 and TRBJ1-5; 10 bases fit TRBD1. The V gene's germline CDR1 is SNHLY and CDR2 FYNNEI. This CDR3 has 17 amino acids. After removal of 4 bases from V and 2 bases from J, the junction contained 8 bases not matched to a gene. The CDR3 loop reads CASSGRQGAVGNQPQHF. The CDR3 DNA is TGTGCCAGCAGTGGGAGACAGGGGGCAGTGGGCAATCAGCCCCAGCATTTT. Full variable domain (remainder filled in from reference TRBV2 and TRBJ1-5): EPEVTQTPSHQVTQMGQEVILRCVPISNHLYFYWYRQILGQKVEFLVSFYNNEISEKSEIFDDQFSVERPDGSNFTLKIRSTKLEDSAMYFCASSGRQGAVGNQPQHFGDGTRLSIL.

The gene calls are TRBV29-1 and TRBJ2-7; D is ambiguous. Trimming took off 3 bases at V and 0 bases at J, with 6 bases between the two ends. The CDR3 is made up of 12 amino acids. Germline V CDR1 and CDR2: SQVTM, ANQGSEA. The CDR3 coding sequence is TGCAGCGTTGAGGGTTCCTCCTACGAGCAGTACTTC. This translates into CSVEGSSYEQYF.

The J gene is TRBJ1-2, the V gene TRBV28; 7 bases align to TRBD1. There are 13 residues in the CDR3. V trimming: 8 bases; J trimming: 2 bases; junction bases outside the gene matches: 5. Germline assignment: CDR1 MDHEN and CDR2 SYDVKM. CDR3: CASRQGGNYGYTF. The CDR3 DNA follows: TGTGCCAGCCGGCAGGGGGGGAACTATGGCTACACCTTC.

This chain joins TRBV19 and TRBJ2-4, with a tentative D call TRBD1 (5 bases). The CDR3 is 19 amino acids. Trimming took 2 bases from V and 0 from J, leaving 20 bases between them. Germline CDR1 and CDR2: LNHDA and SQIVND (reference sequence). The CDR3 DNA is TGTGCCAGTAGTATATTCGTCCAGGGTCGACCTTTAGCCAAAAACATTCAGTACTTC. It specifies CASSIFVQGRPLAKNIQYF. The whole variable domain, remainder taken from reference TRBV19 and TRBJ2-4, is DGGITQSPKYLFRKEGQNVTLSCEQNLNHDAMYWYRQDPGQGLRLIYYSQIVNDFQKGDIAEGYSVSREKKESFPLTVTSAQKNPTAFYLCASSIFVQGRPLAKNIQYFGAGTRLSVL.

This clone was counted once. This chain joins TRBV7-2 and TRBJ1-1; D remains ambiguous. Trimming took 6 bases from V and 0 from J, leaving 8 bases between them. Germline CDR1 reads SGHTA; CDR2 reads FQGNSA. The CDR3 extends over 13 amino acids. The CDR3 bases are TGTGCCAGCAGGAAAGGACTGAACACTGAAGCTTTCTTT. This encodes CASRKGLNTEAFF. The whole variable domain, filled in from reference TRBV7-2 and TRBJ1-1, reads GAGVSQSPSNKVTEKGKDVELRCDPISGHTALYWYRQSLGQGLEFLIYFQGNSAPDKSGLPSDRFSAERTGGSVSTLTIQRTQQEDSAVYLCASRKGLNTEAFFGQGTRLTVV.

This clone was recorded only once. The chain recombines TRBV6-5 with TRBJ2-7; unclear D gene. The CDR3 has 15 residues. The V end lost 0 bases, the J end lost 0 bases, and 9 bases lay between the germline ends. CDR1 MNHEY and CDR2 SVGAGI come from the germline V gene. The CDR3 coding sequence is TGTGCCAGCAGTTACTCGACGGCCGTCTCCTACGAGCAGTACTTC. This gives the protein CASSYSTAVSYEQYF.

The V gene is TRBV7-9, the J gene TRBJ1-3; a weak D match, TRBD1 (6 bases). From germline, CDR1 is SEHNR and CDR2 FQNEAQ (reference sequence). The CDR3 has 13 amino acids. V was shortened by 0 bases and J by 8 bases, with 8 bases between the two germline ends. CDR3 DNA: TGTGCCAGCAGCTTAGCGGGGGGCCACACCATATATTTT. This codes for CASSLAGGHTIYF.

The chain carries TRBV7-2 and TRBJ1-2; unclear D gene. The germline CDR1 and CDR2 sequences are SGHTA and FQGNSA. This CDR3 has 13 residues. Trimming removed 4 bases at V and 4 bases at J, with 10 bases between. CDR3 in DNA: TGTGCCAGCAGCTATCAAACGGGCTATGGCTACACCTTC. Encoded protein: CASSYQTGYGYTF.

The chain links TRBV12-1 to TRBJ2-7; the DNA was not compared with TRBD2, the D call given in the table. TRBV12-1 is deemed a pseudogene. The CDR3 is 15 amino acids. The CDR3 bases are TGTGCCAGCAGAGGGACTAGCGGGAGGGCCTACGAGCAGTACTTC. It specifies CASRGTSGRAYEQYF.

This clone showed up just once. The chain couples TRBV11-2 to TRBJ2-5, with a tentative D call TRBD2 (7 bases). This CDR3 comprises 16 residues. The V and J ends lost 6 bases and 5 bases respectively, with 22 bases between them. CDR1 is SGHAT and CDR2 is FQNNGV in the germline V gene. The CDR3 bases are TGTGCCAGCAGGCCTCGTCTGGGCGGGGGCTCGGAGACCCAGTACTTC. Translated, it gives CASRPRLGGGSETQYF.

The rearrangement uses TRBV4-1 and TRBJ2-7; TRBD2 aligns across 11 bases. Germline-derived CDR1 and CDR2 are MGHRA and YSYEKL. J gave up 4 bases and V 1 base, and 9 bases lay outside the gene matches. The CDR3 is 17 residues long. The CDR3 sequence: CASSQGLAGGFLYEQYF. In nucleotides, the CDR3 is TGCGCCAGCAGCCAAGGCCTAGCGGGAGGATTTCTGTACGAGCAGTACTTC.

This sequence joins TRBV27 and TRBJ2-1; TRBD2 matches at 8 bases. The V gene end was trimmed by 4 bases and the J gene end by 0 bases; junction bases not matched to a gene: 2. Germline V lookup: CDR1 MNHEY, CDR2 SMNVEV (reference sequence). CDR3 length equals 15 residues. The CDR3 DNA reads as TGTGCCAGCAGTTACGGGAGGGCCTCCTACAATGAGCAGTTCTTC. Amino acids: CASSYGRASYNEQFF.

The rearrangement joins TRBV4-2 to TRBJ2-7, with 9 bases identical to TRBD1. After removal of 2 bases from V and 6 bases from J, the junction contained 8 bases not matched to a gene. This CDR3 is 15 amino acids long. CDR1 and CDR2 (germline): LGHNA, YNFKEQ. CDR3 DNA sequence: TGTGCCAGCAGCCAACTATGGGACAGGGAGGGCGAGCAGTACTTC. Protein: CASSQLWDREGEQYF.

There are many counts of this clone. The rearrangement links TRBV23-1 to TRBJ1-5; TRBD1 might be the D (6 bases). TRBV23-1 is reported as an ORF; its role is uncertain. This CDR3 is built from 16 residues. Trimming shortened V by 6 bases and J by 1 base, and 16 bases separated the two germline ends. This CDR3 reads CASRRQVGSSNQPQHF. Here the CDR3 DNA reads TGCGCCAGCAGAAGACAGGTCGGGTCGAGCAATCAGCCCCAGCATTTT.

The CDR3 is CATSGDTGELFF. CDR3 sequence (DNA): TGTGCCACCAGTGGGGACACCGGGGAGCTGTTTTTT. The V gene is TRBV24-1, the J gene TRBJ2-2; D is ambiguous. Germline V gives CDR1 KGHDR, CDR2 SFDVKD. V shed 5 bases and J shed 3 bases, with 3 bases lying between them. This CDR3 has 12 residues.